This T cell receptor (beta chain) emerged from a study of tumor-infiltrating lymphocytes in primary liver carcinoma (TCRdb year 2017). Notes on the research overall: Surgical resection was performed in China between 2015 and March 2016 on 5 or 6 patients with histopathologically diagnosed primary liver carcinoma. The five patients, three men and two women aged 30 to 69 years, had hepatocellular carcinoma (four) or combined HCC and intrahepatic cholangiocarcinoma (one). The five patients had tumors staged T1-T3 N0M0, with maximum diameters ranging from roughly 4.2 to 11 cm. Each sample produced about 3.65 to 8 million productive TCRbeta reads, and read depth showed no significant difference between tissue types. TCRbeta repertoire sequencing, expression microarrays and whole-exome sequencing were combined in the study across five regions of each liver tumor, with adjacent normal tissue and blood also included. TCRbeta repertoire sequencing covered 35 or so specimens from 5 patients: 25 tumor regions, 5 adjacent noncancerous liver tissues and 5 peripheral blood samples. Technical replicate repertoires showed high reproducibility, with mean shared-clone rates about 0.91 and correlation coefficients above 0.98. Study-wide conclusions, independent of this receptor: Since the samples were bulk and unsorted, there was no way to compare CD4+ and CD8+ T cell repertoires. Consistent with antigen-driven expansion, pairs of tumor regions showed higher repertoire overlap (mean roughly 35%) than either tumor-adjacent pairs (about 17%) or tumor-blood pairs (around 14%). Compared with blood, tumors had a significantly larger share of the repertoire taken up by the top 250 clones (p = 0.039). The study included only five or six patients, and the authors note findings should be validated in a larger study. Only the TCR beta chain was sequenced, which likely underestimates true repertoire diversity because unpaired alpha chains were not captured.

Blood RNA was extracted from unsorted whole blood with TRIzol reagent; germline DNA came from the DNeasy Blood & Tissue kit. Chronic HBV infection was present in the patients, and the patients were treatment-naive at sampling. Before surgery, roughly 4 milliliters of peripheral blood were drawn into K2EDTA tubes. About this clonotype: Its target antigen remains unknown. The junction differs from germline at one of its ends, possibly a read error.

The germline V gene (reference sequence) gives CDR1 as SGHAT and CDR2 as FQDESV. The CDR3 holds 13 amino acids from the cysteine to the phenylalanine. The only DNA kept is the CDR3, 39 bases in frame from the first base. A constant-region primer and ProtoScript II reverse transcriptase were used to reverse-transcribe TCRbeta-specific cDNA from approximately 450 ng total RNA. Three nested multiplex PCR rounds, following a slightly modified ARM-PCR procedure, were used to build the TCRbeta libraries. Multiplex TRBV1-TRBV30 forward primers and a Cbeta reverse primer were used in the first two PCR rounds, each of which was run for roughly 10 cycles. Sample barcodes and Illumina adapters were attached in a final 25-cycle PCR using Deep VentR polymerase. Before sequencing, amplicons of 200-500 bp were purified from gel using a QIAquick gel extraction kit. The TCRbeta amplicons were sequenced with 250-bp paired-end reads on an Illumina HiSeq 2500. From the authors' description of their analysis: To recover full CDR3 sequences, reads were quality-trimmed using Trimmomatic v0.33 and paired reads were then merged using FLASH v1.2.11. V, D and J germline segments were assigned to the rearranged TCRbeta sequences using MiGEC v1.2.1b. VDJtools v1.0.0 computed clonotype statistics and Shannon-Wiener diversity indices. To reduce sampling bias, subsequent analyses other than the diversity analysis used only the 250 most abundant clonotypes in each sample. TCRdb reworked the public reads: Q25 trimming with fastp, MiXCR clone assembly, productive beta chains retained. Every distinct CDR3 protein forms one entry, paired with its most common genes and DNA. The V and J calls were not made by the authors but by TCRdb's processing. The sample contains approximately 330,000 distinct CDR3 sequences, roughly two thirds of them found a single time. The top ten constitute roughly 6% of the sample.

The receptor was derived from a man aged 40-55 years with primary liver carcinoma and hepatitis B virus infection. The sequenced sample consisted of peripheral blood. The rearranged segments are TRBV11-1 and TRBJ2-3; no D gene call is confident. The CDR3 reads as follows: CASSEPSTDMQYF. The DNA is TGTGCCAGCAGCGAGCCCTCCACAGATATGCAGTATTTT.